Shown below are 28 T cell receptor beta chains from a single sample sequenced in a study of technical replicates of blood from several donors. Here immunoSEQ multiplex PCR was the method, and the copy in TCRdb shows in-frame clones only, minus some. The repertoire includes 55,000 to 80,000 clones, roughly 96% of them detected once, and 0.21% sits in the top ten. Material: T cells isolated from PBMCs. Receptor source: a human donor in good health.

This chain connects TRBV4-1 to TRBJ2-5; 10 positions match TRBD2. With V trimmed by 2 bases and J by 5 bases, 8 bases remained unmatched. The CDR3 sequence is 16 residues long. Germline CDR1 MGHRA, CDR2 YSYEKL. This CDR3 is CASSQLQREGLETQYF. In nucleotides, the CDR3 is TGCGCCAGCAGCCAACTTCAGCGGGAGGGCTTGGAGACCCAGTACTTC.

J is TRBJ2-3 and V is TRBV2, with 7 bases aligning to TRBD1. The CDR3 sequence is 15 residues long. V shed 6 bases, J shed 2 bases, and the junction held 8 bases outside the gene matches. The germline gives CDR1 SNHLY, CDR2 FYNNEI. CDR3 loop: CASRERGLNTDTQYF. The DNA for the CDR3 is TGTGCCAGCAGGGAGAGGGGGCTTAACACAGATACGCAGTATTTT.

V usage is TRBV28 and J usage is TRBJ2-2; TRBD1 matches at 9 bases. Germline loops: CDR1 MDHEN, CDR2 SYDVKM. This CDR3 has 13 amino acids. Unmatched junction bases numbered 6, after V lost 10 bases and J lost 6 bases. CDR3 nucleotides: TGTGCCACCTTACAGGGGGCGTCCGGGGAGCTGTTTTTT. Its protein is CATLQGASGELFF.

V gene TRBV7-8 combines with J gene TRBJ2-3; D not certain. V was pared by 5 bases and J by 2 bases, with 32 bases between. Germline CDR1 is SGHVS and CDR2 is FQNEAQ. The CDR3 totals 21 residues. In nucleotides, the CDR3 is TGTGCCAGCAGCCGTATCCACCCCGCCTCCATTCAAGTTGACTTCACAGATACGCAGTATTTT. Protein product: CASSRIHPASIQVDFTDTQYF.

This clone has a single count. The chain combines TRBV7-9 with TRBJ2-3; 8 nucleotides agree with TRBD2. This CDR3 region has 17 residues. Germline CDR1 SEHNR, CDR2 FQNEAQ (reference sequence). V was clipped by 5 bases and J by 1 base; unmatched bases: 11. CDR3 coding DNA: TGTGCCAGCAGCGCGACTCCGGGACTAGACGGCACAGATACGCAGTATTTT. Encoded protein: CASSATPGLDGTDTQYF.

The chain joins TRBV28 to TRBJ2-3; D is perhaps TRBD2 (6 bases). Per germline, CDR1 MDHEN and CDR2 SYDVKM. The CDR3 length is 14 residues. V was shortened by 3 bases and J by 6 bases, with 13 bases between the two germline ends. The DNA of the CDR3 is TGTGCCAGCAGTTTTGCAGCGGGTGCGGATACGCAGTATTTT. This codes for CASSFAAGADTQYF.

The chain joins TRBV18 to TRBJ2-2, with 9 bases fitting TRBD2. There are 16 residues in the CDR3. V trimming: 0 bases; J trimming: 6 bases; junction bases outside the gene matches: 5. Germline assignment: CDR1 KGHSH and CDR2 LQKENI. The CDR3 bases are TGTGCCAGCTCACCACCGGGACTAGCAATTTCCGGGGAGCTGTTTTTT. Translating it yields CASSPPGLAISGELFF.

The chain is built from TRBV7-9 and TRBJ1-2, with 7 bases aligning to TRBD1. Germline V lookup: CDR1 SEHNR, CDR2 FQNEAQ (reference sequence). This CDR3 region has 13 residues. Trimming removed 1 base from V and 13 bases from J; junction bases left unmatched: 9. CDR3 sequence (DNA): TGTGCCAGCAGCTTAGAGGGGGCGCAGGGTTGCACCTTC. It codes for CASSLEGAQGCTF.

This clone was observed a single time. This sequence joins TRBV6-1 and TRBJ2-3; D unresolved. The V end was cut by 9 bases, the J end by 2 bases, with 12 bases between. The CDR3 consists of 13 residues. The germline CDR1 and CDR2 sequences are MNHNS and SASEGT. The CDR3 spells CASSTPDTDTQYF. CDR3 nucleotide sequence: TGTGCCAGTTCAACACCAGACACAGATACGCAGTATTTT.

In its sample, this clone was seen once. The chain is built from TRBV6-1 and TRBJ1-2, with D possibly TRBD1 on 6 matching bases. The CDR3 consists of 13 residues. V lost 9 bases and J 5 bases, leaving 16 bases between the germline ends. Germline CDR1 reads MNHNS; CDR2 reads SASEGT. In DNA, the CDR3 is TGTGCCAGTTTCGGGGTAGGGGGATATGGCTACACCTTC. It specifies CASFGVGGYGYTF.

This chain links TRBV2 with TRBJ1-2; TRBD1 agrees at 8 bases. The germline V gene has CDR1 SNHLY and CDR2 FYNNEI. Trimming took 4 bases from V and 8 from J; bases not matched to a gene: 3. The CDR3 runs 12 residues. DNA for the CDR3: TGTGCCAGCAGTGTTGACAGGGGAGGCTACACCTTC. The encoded protein is CASSVDRGGYTF.

The rearrangement links TRBV30 to TRBJ2-7, with D tentatively TRBD1 (8 bases). This CDR3 contains 15 residues. In germline, CDR1 is GTSNPN, CDR2 SVGIG (reference sequence). The V end was cut by 3 bases, the J end by 3 bases, with 18 bases between. The CDR3 is CAWRRGGQANYEQYF. For the CDR3, the DNA is TGTGCCTGGAGGAGGGGGGGACAGGCGAACTACGAGCAGTACTTC.

This clone appeared a single time. The V and J genes are TRBV4-1 and TRBJ1-2; 10 nucleotides match TRBD1. The CDR3 is 16 residues long. Germline V gives CDR1 MGHRA, CDR2 YSYEKL. The J segment lost 2 bases and the V segment lost 4 bases, leaving 7 bases of the junction unmatched. CDR3 DNA sequence: TGCGCCAGCAGCCTGGGACAGGGGTCACCAAACTATGGCTACACCTTC. The encoded protein is CASSLGQGSPNYGYTF.

The V gene is TRBV7-9, the J gene TRBJ2-5, with no clear D. V shed 1 base and J shed 1 base, with 10 bases lying between them. Looked up from germline, CDR1 is SEHNR and CDR2 is FQNEAQ (reference sequence). The CDR3 has 15 residues. CDR3 sequence reads: CASSLGTRFQETQYF. Here the CDR3 DNA reads TGTGCCAGCAGCTTAGGCACGAGATTCCAAGAGACCCAGTACTTC. The whole variable domain, remainder taken from reference TRBV7-9 and TRBJ2-5, is DTGVSQNPRHKITKRGQNVTFRCDPISEHNRLYWYRQTLGQGPEFLTYFQNEAQLEKSRLLSDRFSAERPKGSFSTLEIQRTEQGDSAMYLCASSLGTRFQETQYFGPGTRLLVL.

The chain is built from TRBV27 and TRBJ2-7; D uncertain. Germline values: CDR1 MNHEY, CDR2 SMNVEV (reference sequence). This CDR3 comprises 17 residues. Trimming removed 5 bases at V and 2 bases at J, with 22 bases between. Here the CDR3 DNA reads TGTGCCAGCAGTCCCCGCGCGCCCCTGTTCGGTCCCTACGAGCAGTACTTC. It encodes CASSPRAPLFGPYEQYF.

V gene TRBV28 combines with J gene TRBJ2-2; TRBD2 might be the D (5 bases). V lost 8 bases and J 6 bases, leaving 16 bases between the germline ends. The CDR3 contains 14 residues. Germline loops: CDR1 MDHEN, CDR2 SYDVKM. CDR3 in DNA: TGTGCCAGCCTTTCCCTGTCGGGGTCCGGGGAGCTGTTTTTT. As protein: CASLSLSGSGELFF.

V gene TRBV2 combines with J gene TRBJ2-3; 12 positions match TRBD2. The V segment lost 8 bases and the J segment 6 bases; nucleotides outside the gene matches: 9. Germline CDR1 and CDR2: SNHLY and FYNNEI. This CDR3 contains 15 residues. The CDR3 DNA reads TGTGCCAGCGCAGTAGGACTAGCGGGACCTGATACGCAGTATTTT. Translating gives CASAVGLAGPDTQYF.

V and J are TRBV12-2 and TRBJ1-5. TRBV12-2 constitutes a pseudogene. The CDR3 spans 16 residues. The CDR3 is CASPSRRDRGNQPQHF. CDR3 nucleotides: TGTGCAAGTCCCTCGAGGCGGGACCGAGGCAATCAGCCCCAGCATTTT.

Details on this clone: At one end the junction does not follow the germline gene, possibly because of a read error. The gene calls are TRBV5-4 and TRBJ2-7, with 11 bases that match TRBD2. The CDR3 runs to 14 residues. Per the germline V gene, CDR1 is SGHNT and CDR2 is YYREEE (reference sequence). The CDR3 DNA follows: TGTGCCAGCAGCTTGGTGGTAGCGGGAGGGCCATTGGACTTC. As protein: CASSLVVAGGPLDF. Full variable domain (missing parts from reference TRBV5-4 and TRBJ2-7): ETGVTQSPTHLIKTRGQQVTLRCSSQSGHNTVSWYQQALGQGPQFIFQYYREEENGRGNFPPRFSGLQFPNYSSELNVNALELDDSALYLCASSLVVAGGPLDFGPGTRLTVT.

The chain joins TRBV7-2 to TRBJ2-5; D is possibly TRBD1 (5 bases). CDR3 size: 14 residues. The V end was cut by 5 bases, the J end by 2 bases, with 12 bases between. Germline V gene sequence: CDR1 SGHTA, CDR2 FQGNSA. CDR3 nucleotides: TGTGCCAGCAGCCCATGGGCAGGGCAAGAGACCCAGTACTTC. Amino acids: CASSPWAGQETQYF.

The CDR3 nucleotides read TGTGCCAGTTCAGCGACGGAGACCCAGTACTTC. Translated, it gives CASSATETQYF. The rearrangement links TRBV25-1 to TRBJ2-5; no reliable D call. Trimming stripped 9 bases from V and 5 bases from J, with 10 bases between. The CDR3 loop spans 11 amino acids. In germline, CDR1 is MGHDK, CDR2 SYGVNS.

The chain links TRBV2 to TRBJ2-7, with TRBD2 matching over 9 bases. Per the germline V gene, CDR1 is SNHLY and CDR2 is FYNNEI. V trimming: 7 bases; J trimming: 3 bases; junction bases outside the gene matches: 10. The CDR3 has 15 amino acids. CDR3 sequence: CASTDGTSSYYEQYF. The CDR3, as DNA: TGTGCCAGCACAGACGGGACTAGCAGCTACTACGAGCAGTACTTC.

This chain joins TRBV4-1 and TRBJ2-7; D may be TRBD2 (6 bases). This CDR3 comprises 15 residues. The V gene lost 1 base and the J gene lost 2 bases, with 12 bases spanning the gap. Germline lookup yields CDR1 MGHRA and CDR2 YSYEKL. In nucleotides, the CDR3 is TGCGCCAGCAGCCAAGCGATTAGCGGAGCCTACGAGCAGTACTTC. Protein sequence: CASSQAISGAYEQYF.

CDR3 nucleotides: TGTGCCAGCAGCCCCGGGACAGACAATCAGCCCCAGCATTTT. It translates to CASSPGTDNQPQHF. The chain carries TRBV5-8 and TRBJ1-5; 7 bases fit TRBD1. V dropped 4 bases and J dropped 3; count of bases not matched to a gene: 4. This CDR3 comprises 14 residues. Looked up from germline, CDR1 is SGHTS and CDR2 is YDEGEE.

V and J are TRBV6-6 and TRBJ1-6, with 11 bases matching TRBD1. There are 14 residues in the CDR3. The germline V gene encodes CDR1 MNHNY and CDR2 SVGAGI (reference sequence). Trimming at V came to 5 bases and at J to 9 bases, leaving 3 bases not matched to a gene. DNA of the CDR3: TGTGCCAGCAGTCCGGGGACAGGGGGTTCACCCCTCCACTTT. Amino acid sequence: CASSPGTGGSPLHF.

This sequence joins TRBV19 and TRBJ2-1; 8 bases are shared with TRBD2. Per germline, CDR1 LNHDA and CDR2 SQIVND (reference sequence). CDR3 size: 13 residues. The V segment lost 10 bases and the J segment 6 bases; nucleotides outside the gene matches: 8. CDR3 coding DNA: TGTGCCACCGCGGGAGGTCCTGGCAATGAGCAGTTCTTC. This sequence encodes CATAGGPGNEQFF. The whole variable domain, remainder taken from reference TRBV19 and TRBJ2-1, is DGGITQSPKYLFRKEGQNVTLSCEQNLNHDAMYWYRQDPGQGLRLIYYSQIVNDFQKGDIAEGYSVSREKKESFPLTVTSAQKNPTAFYLCATAGGPGNEQFFGPGTRLTVL.

The chain is built from TRBV27 and TRBJ1-2; maybe TRBD1 (6 bases). This CDR3 spans 16 amino acids. Between the trimmed V and J ends, which lost 6 bases and 0 bases, there was a span of 17 bases. Germline V CDR1 and CDR2: MNHEY, SMNVEV (reference sequence). This CDR3 reads CASRLVQGTPNYGYTF. The CDR3 DNA reads as TGTGCCAGCAGATTGGTACAGGGAACTCCTAACTATGGCTACACCTTC.

This clone was observed once. The V call is TRBV9, the J call TRBJ1-3, with unresolved D. Trimming removed 0 bases from V and 0 bases from J, with 4 bases in between. Germline V CDR1 and CDR2: SGDLS, YYNGEE. CDR3 size: 14 residues. CDR3 bases: TGTGCCAGCAGCGTAGAACACTCTGGAAACACCATATATTTT. Translating it yields CASSVEHSGNTIYF.